Listed below are T cell receptor beta chains from one sample, sequenced in a study of molecular identifiers for immune sequencing clone quantification. TCRdb redid the calling of the PCR reads with MiXCR, one entry per CDR3 protein. The sample consists of about 640,000 distinct CDR3 sequences, around 20% of them appearing once. Sequencing was performed on naive CD8+ T cells from blood, with Jurkat cell RNA spiked in. These receptors were collected from a human donor in good health. Some libraries in this study had Jurkat cell RNA spiked in. Each CDR3 is given with its conserved first and last residue. The D gene is left open where the match is weak. Clone sizes are given selectively: once, few, many, or a class where the clone is expanded.

size: NA
V: TRBV4-2
J: TRBJ1-4
D: NA
CDR3: CASSQPGQGGETNEKLFF
DNA: TGTGCCAGCAGCCAGCCGGGGCAGGGTGGGGAGACTAATGAAAAACTGTTTTTT

size: many
V: TRBV2
J: TRBJ2-5
D: NA
CDR3: CASSEGTFQETQYF
DNA: TGTGCCAGCAGTGAAGGGACTTTTCAAGAGACCCAGTACTTC

size: few
V: TRBV19
J: TRBJ2-1
D: NA
CDR3: CASSIGQPINNEQFF
DNA: TGTGCCAGTAGTATAGGGCAGCCCATAAACAATGAGCAGTTCTTC

size: many
V: TRBV28
J: TRBJ2-7
D: NA
CDR3: CASSSPGFEQYF
DNA: TGTGCCAGCAGTTCCCCGGGTTTTGAGCAGTACTTC

size: NA
V: TRBV15
J: TRBJ2-2
D: TRBD1
CDR3: CATSRDRQGQNTGELFF
DNA: TGTGCCACCAGCAGAGATCGACAGGGGCAGAACACCGGGGAGCTGTTTTTT

size: many
V: TRBV23-1
J: TRBJ1-1
D: NA
CDR3: CASSQSWQARTNTEAFF
DNA: TGCGCCAGCAGTCAATCGTGGCAGGCGAGGACGAACACTGAAGCTTTCTTT

size: many
V: TRBV19
J: TRBJ1-5
D: NA
CDR3: CASSIDGAQPQHF
DNA: TGTGCCAGTAGTATAGACGGGGCCCAGCCCCAGCATTTT

size: NA
V: TRBV19
J: TRBJ1-3
D: NA
CDR3: CASSLGSLVGFSAGNTIYF
DNA: TGTGCCAGTAGCTTAGGTTCTTTAGTAGGTTTTTCGGCTGGAAACACCATATATTTT

size: many
V: TRBV2
J: TRBJ2-1
D: NA
CDR3: CASTETIASYNEQFF
DNA: TGTGCCAGCACTGAGACAATAGCCTCCTACAATGAGCAGTTCTTC

size: many
V: TRBV7-2
J: TRBJ2-3
D: NA
CDR3: CASSQYGLPTSTDTQYF
DNA: TGTGCCAGCAGCCAGTACGGACTCCCGACTTCCACAGATACGCAGTATTTT

size: NA
V: TRBV30
J: TRBJ1-3
D: NA
CDR3: CAWSGADTIYF
DNA: TGTGCCTGGAGTGGCGCGGACACCATATATTTT

size: many
V: TRBV5-1
J: TRBJ1-5
D: TRBD1
CDR3: CASSLDRAPHGPQHF
DNA: TGCGCCAGCAGTCTGGACAGGGCCCCCCATGGGCCCCAGCATTTT

size: many
V: TRBV29-1
J: TRBJ2-3
D: NA
CDR3: CSYRDKHTDTQYF
DNA: TGCAGCTACCGGGACAAACACACAGATACGCAGTATTTT

size: once
V: TRBV19
J: TRBJ1-2
D: TRBD1
CDR3: CASSIWDSPGYAF
DNA: TGTGCCAGTAGTATCTGGGACAGCCCTGGCTACGCCTTC

size: many
V: TRBV18
J: TRBJ2-3
D: TRBD1
CDR3: CASSLTTRTGSTDTQYF
DNA: TGTGCCAGCTCACTAACGACGAGGACAGGTAGCACAGATACGCAGTATTTT

size: many
V: TRBV12-3/TRBV12-4
J: TRBJ2-1
D: NA
CDR3: CASSLLSVIYDEQFF
DNA: TGTGCCAGCAGTTTATTATCAGTGATCTACGATGAGCAGTTCTTC

size: few
V: TRBV9
J: TRBJ1-1
D: NA
CDR3: CASSVASADGAFF
DNA: TGTGCCAGCAGCGTAGCTTCGGCAGATGGAGCTTTCTTT

size: many
V: TRBV5-4
J: TRBJ2-5
D: NA
CDR3: CASSPELNQETQYF
DNA: TGTGCCAGCAGCCCCGAGCTAAATCAAGAGACCCAGTACTTC

size: once
V: TRBV19
J: TRBJ2-7
D: TRBD1
CDR3: CASGTGIYEQYF
DNA: TGTGCCAGCGGGACAGGGATCTACGAACAGTACTTC

size: many
V: TRBV3-1
J: TRBJ2-3
D: NA
CDR3: CASSPRLESDTQYF
DNA: TGTGCCAGCAGTCCGAGACTAGAGTCAGATACGCAGTATTTT

size: NA
V: TRBV4-1
J: TRBJ2-5
D: TRBD1
CDR3: CASSQEVATGETQYF
DNA: TGCGCCAGCAGCCAAGAAGTTGCGACAGGGGAGACCCAGTACTTC

size: few
V: TRBV6-1
J: TRBJ2-7
D: NA
CDR3: CASGELLVEQYF
DNA: TGTGCCAGCGGGGAACTGCTCGTCGAGCAGTACTTC